Each of the 18 T cell receptor beta chains below was sequenced from the same sample in a study of cytomegalovirus exposure and HLA in healthy donors. The PCR made use of 60 Vbeta and 13 Jbeta primers. TCRdb keeps only in-frame clones here, not all; method: immunoSEQ multiplex PCR. Of 200,000 to 250,000 clones in the sample, approximately 79% are singletons; the top ten hold about 1.7%. The material sequenced was PBMCs. Receptor source: a man aged 50 to 60 in good health and CMV-seronegative.

The chain has TRBV5-5 and TRBJ2-3; TRBD2 matches at 10 bases. From germline, CDR1 is SGHKS and CDR2 YYEKEE (reference sequence). The CDR3 length is 18 residues. After removal of 2 bases from V and 4 bases from J, the junction contained 13 bases not matched to a gene. CDR3 in DNA: TGTGCCAGCAGCTTCCATCGAAGGGAGCGGGAGGGTGCAGATACGCAGTATTTT. Translated, it gives CASSFHRREREGADTQYF.

J is TRBJ1-5 and V is TRBV30; D perhaps matches TRBD1 (6 bases). Germline values: CDR1 GTSNPN, CDR2 SVGIG (reference sequence). V was pared by 2 bases and J by 0 bases, with 11 bases between. The CDR3 sequence is 15 residues long. The CDR3 DNA is TGTGCCTGGAGTCAGGGGCGGTATAGCAATCAGCCCCAGCATTTT. Translated: CAWSQGRYSNQPQHF.

V and J are TRBV5-4 and TRBJ2-5; D unclear. The CDR3 is 13 amino acids. The germline gives CDR1 SGHNT, CDR2 YYREEE (reference sequence). Trimming stripped 0 bases from V and 5 bases from J, with 8 bases between. CDR3 amino acids: CASSLVEFETQYF. The CDR3 coding sequence is TGTGCCAGCAGCTTGGTGGAGTTTGAGACCCAGTACTTC.

The chain links TRBV30 to TRBJ2-7, with 7 bases matching TRBD1. Germline values: CDR1 GTSNPN, CDR2 SVGIG (reference sequence). This CDR3 is built from 15 residues. Trimming took 4 bases from V and 0 from J; bases not matched to a gene: 9. The DNA for the CDR3 is TGTGCCTGGATTCAATTTCGGGACAGCTCCTACGAGCAGTACTTC. Residues: CAWIQFRDSSYEQYF.

This rearrangement joins TRBV2 to TRBJ1-5; D is ambiguous. In germline, CDR1 is SNHLY, CDR2 FYNNEI. V lost 6 bases to trimming and J lost 1 base, with 13 bases between them. This CDR3 has 15 amino acids. The CDR3 reads CASSVGQVSNQPQHF. CDR3 in DNA: TGTGCCAGCAGCGTTGGGCAGGTGAGCAATCAGCCCCAGCATTTT.

The rearrangement links TRBV9 to TRBJ2-7; D not certain. V shed 3 bases and J shed 0 bases, with 10 bases lying between them. The CDR3 has 14 residues. Germline V lookup: CDR1 SGDLS, CDR2 YYNGEE. The CDR3: CASSASPSSYEQYF. CDR3 sequence (DNA): TGTGCCAGCAGCGCTTCCCCGAGCTCCTACGAGCAGTACTTC.

The chain is built from TRBV19 and TRBJ2-5; TRBD1 agrees at 7 bases. The germline V gene encodes CDR1 LNHDA and CDR2 SQIVND (reference sequence). V trimming: 3 bases; J trimming: 5 bases; junction bases outside the gene matches: 6. The CDR3 has 14 residues. The CDR3 loop is CASSIEGAGETQYF. CDR3 in DNA: TGTGCCAGTAGTATCGAGGGGGCAGGGGAGACCCAGTACTTC. The complete variable domain, with remaining parts taken from reference TRBV19 and TRBJ2-5, reads DGGITQSPKYLFRKEGQNVTLSCEQNLNHDAMYWYRQDPGQGLRLIYYSQIVNDFQKGDIAEGYSVSREKKESFPLTVTSAQKNPTAFYLCASSIEGAGETQYFGPGTRLLVL.

The V and J genes are TRBV10-3 and TRBJ2-7, with 7 bases aligning to TRBD1. V gave up 4 bases and J gave up 3 bases; unmatched junction bases: 6. The CDR3 extends over 14 amino acids. Germline CDR1 is ENHRY and CDR2 is SYGVKD. CDR3 sequence: CAISGRDRLYEQYF. CDR3 nucleotide sequence: TGTGCCATCAGTGGCCGGGACAGACTCTACGAGCAGTACTTC.

This sequence joins TRBV9 and TRBJ2-1; weak D call: TRBD2 (6 bases). CDR3 length equals 13 residues. CDR1 SGDLS and CDR2 YYNGEE come from the germline V gene. Trimming cost V 3 bases and J 12 bases, with 16 bases left between them. This CDR3 is CASSGDWGPGQFF. The DNA for the CDR3 is TGTGCCAGCAGCGGGGACTGGGGTCCGGGGCAGTTCTTC.

The V gene is TRBV6-5, the J gene TRBJ2-2, with TRBD2 matching over 7 bases. Germline trimming cut 6 bases from V and 5 bases from J; bases unmatched to any gene: 6. The CDR3 has 14 residues. Germline V lookup: CDR1 MNHEY, CDR2 SVGAGI. CDR3 nucleotide sequence: TGTGCCAGCAGACTCCCGGGAGGAACCGGGGAGCTGTTTTTT. Encoded protein: CASRLPGGTGELFF.

This chain joins TRBV9 and TRBJ2-7, with 9 bases aligning to TRBD2. The V segment lost 3 bases and the J segment 1 base; nucleotides outside the gene matches: 2. The CDR3 consists of 14 residues. Looked up from germline, CDR1 is SGDLS and CDR2 is YYNGEE. The CDR3 DNA follows: TGTGCCAGCAGCGAGACTAGCGGTTCCTACGAGCAGTACTTC. Its translation: CASSETSGSYEQYF. Based on the CDR3 plus reference TRBV9 and TRBJ2-7, the full variable domain is DSGVTQTPKHLITATGQRVTLRCSPRSGDLSVYWYQQSLDQGLQFLIQYYNGEERAKGNILERFSAQQFPDLHSELNLSSLELGDSALYFCASSETSGSYEQYFGPGTRLTVT.

The chain uses TRBV28 and TRBJ1-2, with TRBD1 as a possible D gene (5 bases). The V gene's germline CDR1 is MDHEN and CDR2 SYDVKM. V shed 1 base and J shed 8 bases, with 11 bases lying between them. The CDR3 covers 13 residues. In DNA form, the CDR3 reads TGTGCCAGCAGTTTATCTAGGGGCGTGGGCTACACCTTC. The encoded protein is CASSLSRGVGYTF.

The genes are TRBV5-1 and TRBJ2-1; 7 nucleotides match TRBD2. V was clipped by 1 base and J by 0 bases; unmatched bases: 1. Germline V lookup: CDR1 SGHRS, CDR2 YFSETQ. The CDR3 extends over 15 amino acids. The CDR3 region has the DNA TGCGCCAGCAGCTTGCAGCGGGACTCCTACAATGAGCAGTTCTTC. This encodes CASSLQRDSYNEQFF.

This chain uses TRBV18 with TRBJ2-1; TRBD1 might be the D (6 bases). The ends were cut back, 3 bases at V and 5 bases at J, with 14 bases in the middle. The CDR3 is made up of 15 amino acids. CDR1 KGHSH and CDR2 LQKENI come from the germline V gene. CDR3 nucleotide sequence: TGTGCCAGCTCACCTAGAAAGGGGGACAACAATGAGCAGTTCTTC. Translation: CASSPRKGDNNEQFF. The full variable domain, its missing parts supplied by reference TRBV18 and TRBJ2-1, is NAGVMQNPRHLVRRRGQEARLRCSPMKGHSHVYWYRQLPEEGLKFMVYLQKENIIDESGMPKERFSAEFPKEGPSILRIQQVVRGDSAAYFCASSPRKGDNNEQFFGPGTRLTVL.

This clone was picked up a small number of times. V is TRBV7-9 and J is TRBJ2-7; 15 bases align to TRBD2. Germline lookup yields CDR1 SEHNR and CDR2 FQNEAQ (reference sequence). The CDR3 runs to 17 residues. The V gene end was trimmed by 4 bases and the J gene end by 4 bases; junction bases not matched to a gene: 8. The CDR3 reads CASSSPGLAGGWYEQYF. For the CDR3, the DNA is TGTGCCAGCAGCTCGCCCGGACTAGCGGGAGGGTGGTACGAGCAGTACTTC.

The chain is built from TRBV7-9 and TRBJ2-3; 7 bases fit TRBD2. Germline V gene data show CDR1 as SEHNR and CDR2 as FQNEAQ (reference sequence). The CDR3 sequence is 15 residues long. Trimming at V came to 5 bases and at J to 2 bases, leaving 7 bases not matched to a gene. The CDR3, as DNA: TGTGCCAGCAGCGCCTCCGGGACTAACACAGATACGCAGTATTTT. Amino acid sequence: CASSASGTNTDTQYF.

The V call is TRBV19, the J call TRBJ2-7; D is possibly TRBD1 (6 bases). The V gene's germline CDR1 is LNHDA and CDR2 SQIVND (reference sequence). The CDR3 contains 13 residues. V gave up 5 bases and J gave up 3 bases, with 11 bases separating them. DNA for the CDR3: TGTGCCAGTAGTGTGGTCAGGGGCTACGAGCAGTACTTC. It codes for CASSVVRGYEQYF.

The chain links TRBV6-5 to TRBJ1-1; D remains ambiguous. V gave up 6 bases and J gave up 6 bases, with 14 bases separating them. The germline V gene has CDR1 MNHEY and CDR2 SVGAGI. The CDR3 is made up of 13 amino acids. The CDR3 loop is CASSPEGGPEAFF. CDR3 bases: TGTGCCAGCAGCCCTGAGGGCGGGCCTGAAGCTTTCTTT.